The entry that follows covers one T cell receptor (beta chain) sequence. TCRdb re-analysed the 5' RACE reads in MiXCR, keeping a single row per CDR3 protein. This sample has around 66,000 distinct CDR3 sequences, with approximately 6.3% found just once. This record comes from a study of spatial heterogeneity in lung cancer. V shed 5 bases and J shed 0 bases, with 21 bases lying between them. The CDR3 spans 18 residues. Germline CDR1 is KGHDR and CDR2 is SFDVKD. Stated time point: sample taken at primary tumor resection. The receptor was derived from a female donor with early-stage non-small cell lung cancer. The J gene is TRBJ2-5, the V gene TRBV24-1; perhaps TRBD2 as D (5 bases). The material was PBMCs, obtained at surgery. DNA of the CDR3: TGTGCCACCAGTGGGGCGAAACGAGCGGACGTGTACCAAGAGACCCAGTACTTC. Translation gives CATSGAKRADVYQETQYF.